This entry is about one T cell receptor beta chain. The antigen remains unidentified. Assay: immunoSEQ multiplex PCR; the TCRdb copy retains only in-frame clones and omits some. This table holds tens of thousands of clones, around 82% found once. The record originates from a study of neoadjuvant anti-PD-1 for oral cavity cancer. Study as a whole: Around day 43, patients without progression received a fourth nivolumab dose before surgery. General study findings and limits: Higher pretreatment Treg/Th17 ratios tracked higher pretreatment blood clonality. TCR analyses covered only a few patients per response group.

The CDR3 covers 16 residues. CDR1 and CDR2 (germline): LNHDA, SQIVND (reference sequence). Trimming took 5 bases from V and 4 from J; bases not matched to a gene: 10. These oral cavity squamous cell carcinomas were HPV-negative and locally advanced. The receptor was derived from a person between 40 and 80 years old with oral cavity squamous cell carcinoma. Sequencing was performed on PBMCs, taken before nivolumab (anti-PD-1) treatment. The V call is TRBV19, the J call TRBJ1-5; TRBD1 aligns across 8 bases. The CDR3 loop is CASSQSTGGKNQPQHF. In nucleotides, the CDR3 is TGTGCCAGTAGTCAGTCAACAGGGGGGAAGAATCAGCCCCAGCATTTT. Full variable domain (rest looked up from reference TRBV19 and TRBJ1-5): DGGITQSPKYLFRKEGQNVTLSCEQNLNHDAMYWYRQDPGQGLRLIYYSQIVNDFQKGDIAEGYSVSREKKESFPLTVTSAQKNPTAFYLCASSQSTGGKNQPQHFGDGTRLSIL.